The 5 T cell receptor beta chains below come from one sample, sequenced in a study of T cell changes during pregnancy in multiple sclerosis. Data came from immunoSEQ multiplex PCR; TCRdb stores just in-frame clones and leaves some out. Found here are over 10,000 clones, around nine tenths of them singletons; the top ten hold about 8.7%. The sample in question was CD8+ T cells from peripheral blood mononuclear cells, obtained in the first trimester of pregnancy. These receptors all come from a female donor with multiple sclerosis, enrolled in a pregnancy study.

V is TRBV6-4 and J is TRBJ2-3; D may be TRBD2 (6 bases). CDR1 is MRHNA and CDR2 is SNTAGT in the germline V gene. There are 18 residues in the CDR3. V was clipped by 0 bases and J by 1 base, with 17 bases between them. CDR3: CASSDSGLARTRTDTQYF. DNA of the CDR3: TGTGCCAGCAGTGACTCTGGGCTAGCGAGGACTCGCACAGATACGCAGTATTTT.

The J gene is TRBJ2-3, the V gene TRBV6-1; 10 bases are shared with TRBD2. Trimming took 3 bases from V and 5 from J; bases not matched to a gene: 5. The CDR3 has 15 amino acids. Germline V gene sequence: CDR1 MNHNS, CDR2 SASEGT. The CDR3 here is CASSDWSGGGDTQYF. In nucleotides, the CDR3 is TGTGCCAGCAGTGACTGGAGCGGGGGGGGAGATACGCAGTATTTT.

The chain uses TRBV7-6 and TRBJ1-2; maybe TRBD1 (5 bases). CDR1 and CDR2 from the germline V gene are SGHVS and FNYEAQ. Trimming took off 2 bases at V and 6 bases at J, with 22 bases between the two ends. There are 17 residues in the CDR3. CDR3 residues: CASSLMAAGEQVDGYTF. The CDR3 nucleotides read TGTGCCAGCAGCTTAATGGCTGCGGGGGAGCAGGTCGATGGCTACACCTTC.

V gene TRBV15 combines with J gene TRBJ2-6; the match to TRBD1 covers 8 bases. This CDR3 region has 17 residues. The junction had 6 bases not matched to a gene; V was cut back by 5 bases and J by 0 bases. Germline V gene lookup returns CDR1 LNHNV and CDR2 YYDKDF (reference sequence). CDR3 loop: CATSPTGDSSGANVLTF. The CDR3 bases are TGTGCCACCAGCCCGACAGGGGATTCCTCTGGGGCCAACGTCCTGACTTTC.

The chain combines TRBV4-2 with TRBJ2-5, with 8 nucleotides matching TRBD2. Trimming at V came to 2 bases and at J to 5 bases, leaving 4 bases not matched to a gene. Germline V gives CDR1 LGHNA, CDR2 YNFKEQ. The CDR3 covers 14 residues. CDR3 in amino acids: CASSQLTGGETQYF. For the CDR3, the DNA is TGTGCCAGCAGCCAACTAACGGGGGGGGAGACCCAGTACTTC.